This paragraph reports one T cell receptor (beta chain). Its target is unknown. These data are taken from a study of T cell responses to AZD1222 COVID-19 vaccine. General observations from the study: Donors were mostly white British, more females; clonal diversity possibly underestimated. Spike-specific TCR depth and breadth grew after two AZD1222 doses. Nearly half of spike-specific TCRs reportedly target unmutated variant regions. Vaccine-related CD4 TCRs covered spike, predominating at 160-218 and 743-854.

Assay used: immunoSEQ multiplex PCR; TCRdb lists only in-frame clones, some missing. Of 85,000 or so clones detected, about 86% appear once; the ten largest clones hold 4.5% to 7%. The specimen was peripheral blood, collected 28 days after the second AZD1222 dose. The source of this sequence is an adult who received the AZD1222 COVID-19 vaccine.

The CDR3: CATSRDRLAGGRHEQFF. The CDR3 nucleotides read TGTGCCACCAGCAGAGATAGGCTGGCGGGGGGGCGGCATGAGCAGTTCTTC. This sequence joins TRBV15 and TRBJ2-1, with TRBD2 identical over 9 bases. After removal of 0 bases from V and 8 bases from J, the junction contained 11 bases not matched to a gene. The length of the CDR3 is 17 residues. The V gene's germline CDR1 is LNHNV and CDR2 YYDKDF (reference sequence).